One sample yielded the 10 T cell receptor beta chains listed below, sequenced in a study of CD8+ T cells in alopecia areata. Regarding treatment: oral pan-JAK inhibitor, 5-10 mg twice daily. RNA extraction and reverse transcription yielded cDNA as sequencing template. Assay: immunoSEQ multiplex PCR; the TCRdb copy retains only in-frame clones and omits some. The sample contains some 240,000 clones, 50% to 60% of which appear only once. The material sequenced was CD4+ T cells sorted from blood, taken at week 4, from a patient treated with tofacitinib. The source of these receptors is a human donor with alopecia areata.

The chain recombines TRBV11-2 with TRBJ2-7; weak D call: TRBD1 (6 bases). V lost 0 bases, J lost 6 bases, and 9 bases lay in between. The V gene's germline CDR1 is SGHAT and CDR2 FQNNGV. The length of the CDR3 is 13 residues. The CDR3 nucleotides read TGTGCCAGCAGCTTAGATTCAGGGGTCGAGCAGTACTTC. Translation gives CASSLDSGVEQYF.

V is TRBV27 and J is TRBJ1-5; a weak D match, TRBD1 (5 bases). Germline CDR1 reads MNHEY; CDR2 reads SMNVEV (reference sequence). With 6 bases removed from V and 3 bases from J, the gap between germline ends came to 15 bases. The CDR3 length is 15 residues. The DNA for the CDR3 is TGTGCCAGCAGCCTCTTCGGCAGGGACAATCAGCCCCAGCATTTT. It translates to CASSLFGRDNQPQHF.

This rearrangement joins TRBV5-1 to TRBJ2-3; 10 bases agree with TRBD2. CDR1 is SGHRS, CDR2 YFSETQ, per germline. The CDR3 runs 17 residues. After removal of 4 bases from V and 1 base from J, the junction contained 9 bases not matched to a gene. This CDR3 reads CASSPIAGTSGTDTQYF. In DNA form, the CDR3 reads TGCGCCAGCAGCCCGATCGCCGGGACTAGCGGCACAGATACGCAGTATTTT.

The chain carries TRBV10-1 and TRBJ1-2; 7 bases are shared with TRBD1. Germline values: CDR1 WNHNN, CDR2 SYGVQD (reference sequence). The CDR3 has 13 residues. Trimming cost V 3 bases and J 8 bases; bases outside gene matches: 6. The CDR3 loop is CASSEQGRYGYTF. DNA for the CDR3: TGCGCCAGCAGTGAACAGGGGCGGTACGGCTACACCTTC.

This clone was counted between two and nine times. The chain is built from TRBV30 and TRBJ2-5; tentative D call: TRBD2 (6 bases). Deletions cut 6 bases from V and 5 bases from J, with 10 bases between. The V gene's germline CDR1 is GTSNPN and CDR2 SVGIG (reference sequence). The CDR3 contains 11 residues. CDR3 DNA: TGTGCCTGTTCCCGGGAGGAGACCCAGTACTTC. Amino acid sequence: CACSREETQYF. The entire variable domain, with the rest obtained from reference TRBV30 and TRBJ2-5, is as follows: SQTIHQWPATLVQPVGSPLSLECTVEGTSNPNLYWYRQAAGRGLQLLFYSVGIGQISSEVPQNLSASRPQDRQFILSSKKLLLSDSGFYLCACSREETQYFGPGTRLLVL.

The chain uses TRBV25-1 and TRBJ1-2; tentative D call: TRBD1 (5 bases). The CDR3 is 14 amino acids. Trimming shortened V by 4 bases and J by 5 bases, and 14 bases separated the two germline ends. Germline V gives CDR1 MGHDK, CDR2 SYGVNS. CDR3 DNA sequence: TGTGCCAGCAGTGCTCCAGGGTCTATTTATGGCTACACCTTC. The encoded protein is CASSAPGSIYGYTF.

The chain links TRBV30 to TRBJ2-5; no definite D call. Trimming removed 2 bases at V and 3 bases at J, with 7 bases between. Germline V gene lookup returns CDR1 GTSNPN and CDR2 SVGIG (reference sequence). The CDR3 length is 12 residues. Here the CDR3 reads CAWSITEETQYF. The DNA for the CDR3 is TGTGCCTGGAGTATTACAGAAGAGACCCAGTACTTC.

This chain connects TRBV30 to TRBJ2-1; no firm D call. Trimming removed 0 bases at V and 6 bases at J, with 9 bases between. This CDR3 region has 13 residues. CDR1 is GTSNPN and CDR2 is SVGIG in the germline V gene (reference sequence). In nucleotides, the CDR3 is TGTGCCTGGAGTGTAGGGAACATCAATGAGCAGTTCTTC. Encoded protein: CAWSVGNINEQFF.

This chain uses TRBV30 with TRBJ1-2; D ambiguous. CDR1 GTSNPN and CDR2 SVGIG come from the germline V gene (reference sequence). The CDR3 consists of 13 residues. V lost 5 bases and J lost 1, with 11 bases in between. CDR3 in DNA: TGTGCCTGGCAGAGGACGGGTAACTATGGCTACACCTTC. As protein: CAWQRTGNYGYTF.

V is TRBV15 and J is TRBJ2-3; no clear D. Germline assignment: CDR1 LNHNV and CDR2 YYDKDF (reference sequence). Trimming removed 1 base from V and 3 bases from J, with 14 bases in between. This CDR3 region has 16 residues. Here the CDR3 reads CATSRGMADRTDTQYF. As DNA, the CDR3 is TGTGCCACCAGCAGAGGGATGGCAGATCGGACAGATACGCAGTATTTT. Filled out from reference TRBV15 and TRBJ2-3, the complete variable domain reads DAMVIQNPRYQVTQFGKPVTLSCSQTLNHNVMYWYQQKSSQAPKLLFHYYDKDFNNEADTPDNFQSRRPNTSFCFLDIRSPGLGDTAMYLCATSRGMADRTDTQYFGPGTRLTVL.